The 2 T cell receptor beta chains listed next were all sequenced from one sample in a study of shared clonotypes between healthy human individuals. Assay: immunoSEQ multiplex PCR; the TCRdb copy retains only in-frame clones and omits some. This repertoire shows a few million clones, approximately 92% found once; its top ten account for more than 0.12%. Input material: naive CD4+ T cells sorted from blood. Subset in this sample: CD45RA+ positively selected. All receptors derive from a young man in good health.

Concerning this clone itself: In the same sample, other DNA sequences code for this CDR3. The V and J genes are TRBV18 and TRBJ2-7; the D gene is possibly TRBD2 (5 bases). The CDR3 is 12 amino acids. V lost 3 bases and J lost 7, with 10 bases in between. The germline V gene has CDR1 KGHSH and CDR2 LQKENI. CDR3 sequence: CASSPEGREQYF. The DNA of the CDR3 is TGTGCCAGCTCACCGGAAGGGAGAGAGCAGTACTTC.

This rearrangement joins TRBV11-2 to TRBJ2-1, with 9 nucleotides matching TRBD1. With 5 bases clipped from V and 5 bases from J, the junction kept 1 base outside the gene matches. The CDR3 spans 13 residues. Germline V lookup: CDR1 SGHAT, CDR2 FQNNGV. CDR3: CASSRDRDNEQFF. The CDR3 DNA is TGTGCCAGCAGCCGGGACAGGGACAATGAGCAGTTCTTC.